This T cell receptor (beta chain) was captured in a study of blood T cell repertoires in COVID-19. About the research overall: In each case, the material was cDNA or gDNA derived from T cells, B-cell-depleted T cells, or PBMCs.

This table comes from immunoSEQ multiplex PCR, and its TCRdb copy is limited to in-frame clones, with some not included. The sample has 250,000 or so clones, over 70% seen once; the top ten hold approximately 3.4%. The receptor's source is a woman aged 40 to 50 who had been exposed to COVID-19. Sequenced: PBMCs or T cells enriched from blood (not recorded which).

CDR3 residues: CASSLRDWDNSPLHF. Written as DNA, the CDR3 is TGTGCCAGCTCACTGAGGGATTGGGATAATTCACCCCTCCACTTT. The V call is TRBV18, the J call TRBJ1-6; D call uncertain. Germline CDR1 reads KGHSH; CDR2 reads LQKENI. V lost 4 bases and J 5 bases, leaving 12 bases between the germline ends. This CDR3 region has 15 residues.